Below, one TCR beta chain is given with its context. Its cognate antigen has yet to be identified. Within one base of it there is no much larger clone, and no base qualities were kept. The library relied on RACE. For sequencing, a NextSeq 500 was employed. During library preparation, unique molecular identifiers were attached to individual cDNA molecules so that TCRs could be counted quantitatively and reproducibly. From each blood RNA sample, both TCR alpha and TCR beta chains were sequenced. As for the authors' bioinformatics: Samples had a median of about 96,000 TCRs, with a range from about 23,224 to 750,000. V, J and CDR3 annotation of the TCR reads was performed with the Decombinator software suite. For PS versus PT1 abundance plots, all samples were subsampled to the same number of TCRs (28,000). Expanded TCRs were defined as absent before sensitization and observed at least eight times at the 2-week time point. Clones were called with MiXCR by TCRdb after fastp trimmed the public reads at Q25, and only in-frame beta chains were retained. Every CDR3 protein is listed once, alongside the most common genes and DNA of its rows. These V and J calls rely on TCRdb rather than the paper's analysis. The sample profile shows 90,000 to 110,000 distinct CDR3 sequences; about a tenth of them were found once. The ten biggest clones cover 3.1% of the sample.

The data originate from a study of human T cells and chemical hapten exposure (dated by TCRdb to the early 2020s). With regard to the full study: For sensitization, 2% DPC in acetone was applied to a 2 cm by 2 cm area of upper inner arm skin. Blood samples were taken from patients before sensitization (week 0) and at 2, 6 and about 24 weeks after DPC sensitization. Weekly therapeutic DPC doses were additionally applied to the scalp of patients throughout the roughly 24-week study period. For TCR sequencing, blood came from 25 to 35 alopecia patients at anywhere from one to four time points (pre-sensitization, 2, 6 and 24 weeks). The libraries were sequenced as a pool, and the TCR yield per sample differed mostly because of small variations in library volumes within the pool. The mostly female patient cohort included alopecia areata with under or over 50% scalp involvement, alopecia totalis and alopecia universalis. The study tracked peripheral blood TCR repertoire changes in vivo during primary and secondary sensitization to the hapten diphenylcyclopropenone (DPC) in alopecia patients. Patch testing was performed on the upper back with Finn chambers containing 0.01% DPC, and the patch tests were scored after 6 days according to International Contact Dermatitis Research Group standards. General findings and caveats noted by the study authors: Because every patient had alopecia, a presumed autoimmune disease, the patients' immune response might differ from that of healthy individuals. A positive correlation was found between the number of PT1 expanded TCRs and patch test score, with significance reached at thresholds 8, 16 and 32 but not 4. Expanded TCRs formed significantly more large CDR3 similarity clusters than pre-sensitization or healthy control sets, consistent with antigen-driven responses. DPC sensitization did not change how many TCRs were above 1 in 1000 frequency, and no evidence was found of alterations in global repertoire structure. Repeated subsampling changed both the strength of the expansion versus patch-test correlation and the threshold at which the correlation became significant.

Explained via the paper, the time point label denotes: patch test 2, 6 weeks after DPC sensitization. The treatment or condition label here, explained by the study, means: therapeutic diphenylcyclopropenone sensitization with weekly scalp DPC. Blood at each patch-test visit was drawn before the patch test was applied. To be eligible, patients had to be aged 18 to 70, diagnosed with alopecia and judged suitable for DPC therapy, while pregnant patients were excluded. Unfractionated whole blood was collected in Tempus Blood RNA tubes, and total RNA was extracted from that blood. Sequences MNHNY (CDR1) and SVGAGI (CDR2) are obtained from the germline V gene (reference sequence). From its cysteine to its phenylalanine, the CDR3 spans 15 amino acids. Only CDR3 DNA remains: 45 bases, in frame from the first base. Trimming takes 4 bases from V and 6 bases from J, and the germline ends sit 16 bases apart.

This receptor chain uses TRBV6-6 and TRBJ1-5, with a tentative D gene TRBD1 over 6 matching bases. The receptor comes from a middle-aged woman with alopecia areata. Some clones in this sample may be carry-over from other donors' samples. The specimen comprised whole blood, sampled in connection with sensitization to the hapten diphenylcyclopropenone (DPC). The CDR3: CASSFGTLQGQPQHF. The DNA sequence reads TGTGCCAGCAGTTTCGGGACACTCCAGGGTCAGCCCCAGCATTTT.